The 28 T cell receptor beta chains below all came from one sample that was sequenced in a study of blood T cell repertoires in COVID-19. TCRdb's table, derived via immunoSEQ multiplex PCR, lists solely in-frame clones and lacks some. This table has fewer than 140,000 clones, over 65% appearing once. The sample consisted of peripheral blood. The source is a man at least 80 years old with COVID-19, enrolled during active disease.

The rearrangement uses TRBV28 and TRBJ1-4; D gene unclear. This CDR3 is 13 amino acids long. CDR1 is MDHEN and CDR2 is SYDVKM in the germline V gene. V was pared by 6 bases and J by 5 bases, with 10 bases between. CDR3 protein: CASSYRPNEKLFF. In nucleotides, the CDR3 is TGTGCCAGCAGCTACAGACCCAATGAAAAACTGTTTTTT.

The chain employs TRBV6-5 and TRBJ2-7, with 9 bases aligning to TRBD2. Germline values: CDR1 MNHEY, CDR2 SVGAGI. Trimming took 4 bases from V and 0 from J; bases not matched to a gene: 4. CDR3 size: 15 residues. In DNA, the CDR3 is TGTGCCAGCAGTTGGACTAGCGAGGGCTCCTACGAGCAGTACTTC. The encoded protein is CASSWTSEGSYEQYF.

The chain combines TRBV9 with TRBJ2-5; D gene ambiguous. Germline V CDR1 and CDR2: SGDLS, YYNGEE. The V and J ends lost 0 bases and 0 bases respectively, with 12 bases between them. CDR3 length: 16 residues. The CDR3 DNA reads as TGTGCCAGCAGCGTAGCTGTGGTGTCAGACCAAGAGACCCAGTACTTC. It specifies CASSVAVVSDQETQYF.

This chain links TRBV30 with TRBJ2-2, with D perhaps TRBD1 (5 bases). The CDR3 spans 15 residues. Per the germline V gene, CDR1 is GTSNPN and CDR2 is SVGIG (reference sequence). Trimming stripped 7 bases from V and 0 bases from J, with 15 bases between. The CDR3 spells CAFLQGSSNTGELFF. CDR3 coding DNA: TGTGCCTTCCTCCAGGGAAGTTCGAACACCGGGGAGCTGTTTTTT.

The chain couples TRBV20-1 to TRBJ2-5, with D possibly matching TRBD2 (6 bases). CDR1 and CDR2 from the germline V gene are DFQATT and SNEGSKA (reference sequence). The CDR3 extends over 11 amino acids. Trimming took off 7 bases at V and 4 bases at J, with 10 bases between the two ends. The CDR3 coding sequence is TGCAGTGGGAAAGCGGGAGAGACCCAGTACTTC. Amino acids: CSGKAGETQYF.

The rearrangement links TRBV6-5 to TRBJ1-2, with 10 bases that match TRBD1. The V segment lost 5 bases and the J segment 5 bases; nucleotides outside the gene matches: 5. This CDR3 has 14 amino acids. The germline CDR1 and CDR2 sequences are MNHEY and SVGAGI. DNA for the CDR3: TGTGCCAGCAGTCCCGGGACAGGGGTTTATGGCTACACCTTC. Translating gives CASSPGTGVYGYTF.

The rearrangement joins TRBV19 to TRBJ2-4, with 8 bases aligning to TRBD2. The CDR3 has 19 amino acids. CDR1 is LNHDA, CDR2 SQIVND, per germline (reference sequence). V lost 5 bases, J lost 0 bases, and 15 bases stayed unmatched. The CDR3 nucleotides read TGTGCCAGTAGTCCCGATCGTACTGCTAGCGGGTTAGCCAAAAACATTCAGTACTTC. This encodes CASSPDRTASGLAKNIQYF.

In this sample, this clone turned up a few times. The chain carries TRBV28 and TRBJ1-2; D remains unclear. Trimming left V 6 bases short and J 3 bases short, with 14 bases between. The CDR3 is made up of 14 amino acids. Germline lookup yields CDR1 MDHEN and CDR2 SYDVKM. CDR3 amino acids: CASRPVLHHYGYTF. The CDR3 DNA reads TGTGCCAGCAGGCCGGTCCTCCACCACTATGGCTACACCTTC.

V is TRBV24-1 and J is TRBJ2-5; 9 bases are shared with TRBD2. The CDR3 runs to 16 residues. Trimming removed 0 bases from V and 2 bases from J; junction bases left unmatched: 3. Germline V gives CDR1 KGHDR, CDR2 SFDVKD. The CDR3 DNA reads TGTGCCACCAGTGATTTGCGCGGGAGGGGGCAAGAGACCCAGTACTTC. Its protein product is CATSDLRGRGQETQYF.

This rearrangement joins TRBV7-8 to TRBJ2-3; a weak D match, TRBD1 (5 bases). The V end lost 5 bases, the J end lost 4 bases, and 10 bases lay between the germline ends. The CDR3 totals 13 residues. Germline CDR1 SGHVS, CDR2 FQNEAQ. Here the CDR3 reads CASSRGFPDTQYF. CDR3 sequence (DNA): TGTGCCAGCAGCAGGGGTTTCCCAGATACGCAGTATTTT.

This clone has only a few counts. Within the sample, other DNA sequences also encode this same CDR3. The genes are TRBV15 and TRBJ2-7; TRBD1 agrees at 7 bases. Germline CDR1 LNHNV, CDR2 YYDKDF (reference sequence). The junction had 4 bases not matched to a gene; V was cut back by 5 bases and J by 3 bases. The CDR3 spans 13 residues. The DNA of the CDR3 is TGTGCCACCAGCCGGGACAGAAGCTACGAGCAGTACTTC. Translated: CATSRDRSYEQYF.

V and J are TRBV27 and TRBJ2-7; D is perhaps TRBD1 (5 bases). CDR1 and CDR2 from the germline V gene are MNHEY and SMNVEV (reference sequence). V lost 5 bases and J 3 bases, leaving 14 bases between the germline ends. This CDR3 contains 14 residues. This CDR3 is CASSDSAGSYEQYF. CDR3 sequence (DNA): TGTGCCAGCAGTGACAGTGCCGGTAGCTACGAGCAGTACTTC.

In its sample, this clone was seen a few times. This chain uses TRBV5-6 with TRBJ1-2, with 7 bases that match TRBD1. The J segment lost 0 bases and the V segment lost 5 bases, leaving 4 bases of the junction unmatched. The CDR3 is 14 residues long. The germline CDR1 and CDR2 sequences are SGHDT and YYEEEE. The CDR3 DNA follows: TGTGCCAGCAGTTGGACAGGAGCTAACTATGGCTACACCTTC. Translated, it gives CASSWTGANYGYTF.

V gene TRBV2 combines with J gene TRBJ2-3, with D tentatively TRBD2 (6 bases). The CDR3 extends over 15 amino acids. Germline V gene lookup returns CDR1 SNHLY and CDR2 FYNNEI. V shed 4 bases and J shed 0 bases, with 11 bases lying between them. CDR3: CASSVNSGSTDTQYF. CDR3 in DNA: TGTGCCAGCAGTGTCAACAGCGGGAGCACAGATACGCAGTATTTT.

This chain links TRBV25-1 with TRBJ1-4; TRBD1 might be the D (5 bases). Germline loops: CDR1 MGHDK, CDR2 SYGVNS. The CDR3 is 18 residues long. Trimming pared 3 bases from V and 5 bases from J, leaving 22 bases between. CDR3 loop: CASSDLRQFQGVNEKLFF. As DNA, the CDR3 is TGTGCCAGCAGTGACCTTCGACAGTTCCAAGGGGTCAATGAAAAACTGTTTTTT.

This sequence joins TRBV7-9 and TRBJ2-3, with 8 bases lining up with TRBD1. V was clipped by 2 bases and J by 3 bases; unmatched bases: 4. The CDR3 runs 15 residues. Germline V CDR1 and CDR2: SEHNR, FQNEAQ (reference sequence). For the CDR3, the DNA is TGTGCCAGCAGCTTATGGGGACAGGAGACAGATACGCAGTATTTT. It yields the protein CASSLWGQETDTQYF.

V is TRBV4-1 and J is TRBJ1-1, with 7 bases matching TRBD1. This CDR3 comprises 16 residues. V was pared by 4 bases and J by 0 bases, with 8 bases of the junction left unmatched. Germline CDR1 MGHRA, CDR2 YSYEKL. This chain's CDR3 is CASSPPGGAMNTEAFF. CDR3 sequence (DNA): TGCGCCAGCAGCCCCCCAGGGGGAGCTATGAACACTGAAGCTTTCTTT.

A few counts support this clone. The J gene is TRBJ2-2, the V gene TRBV7-2; D perhaps matches TRBD2 (6 bases). Germline loops: CDR1 SGHTA, CDR2 FQGNSA. The CDR3 length is 15 residues. Trimming took 1 base from V and 4 from J, leaving 10 bases between them. The CDR3 nucleotides are TGTGCCAGCAGCTTAGGACTCGGGGGCACCGGGGAGCTGTTTTTT. Amino acids: CASSLGLGGTGELFF. Full variable domain (missing parts from reference TRBV7-2 and TRBJ2-2): GAGVSQSPSNKVTEKGKDVELRCDPISGHTALYWYRQSLGQGLEFLIYFQGNSAPDKSGLPSDRFSAERTGGSVSTLTIQRTQQEDSAVYLCASSLGLGGTGELFFGEGSRLTVL.

This rearrangement joins TRBV3-1 (or the pseudogene TRBV3-2) to TRBJ1-1; no reliable D call. The V end was cut by 10 bases, the J end by 4 bases, with 19 bases between. The V gene's germline CDR1 is LGHDT and CDR2 YNNKEL (reference sequence). The CDR3 is 14 amino acids. The CDR3 here is CATSPGLSSTEAFF. The CDR3 DNA reads as TGTGCCACCTCACCGGGGTTGTCGAGCACTGAAGCTTTCTTT.

This chain uses TRBV27 with TRBJ1-1; D is ambiguous. CDR3 length: 14 residues. Germline CDR1 MNHEY, CDR2 SMNVEV (reference sequence). Trimming left V 2 bases short and J 5 bases short, with 12 bases between. Here the CDR3 DNA reads TGTGCCAGCAGTTTAAAAAGTACGGGAACTGAAGCTTTCTTT. Translation: CASSLKSTGTEAFF.

The chain recombines TRBV19 with TRBJ1-2, with TRBD1 identical over 7 bases. The J segment lost 2 bases and the V segment lost 6 bases, leaving 15 bases of the junction unmatched. This CDR3 comprises 17 residues. The germline V gene encodes CDR1 LNHDA and CDR2 SQIVND (reference sequence). The CDR3 bases are TGTGCCAGTAGCAAACGACAGGGTAACGAGCTGAACTATGGCTACACCTTC. The encoded protein is CASSKRQGNELNYGYTF.

The CDR3 DNA follows: TGTGCCAGCAGCCGGGGACAGACTAATGAAAAACTGTTTTTT. The encoded protein is CASSRGQTNEKLFF. The chain links TRBV11-2 to TRBJ1-4; TRBD1 aligns across 7 bases. This CDR3 spans 14 amino acids. Trimming removed 5 bases from V and 2 bases from J; junction bases left unmatched: 2. Germline assignment: CDR1 SGHAT and CDR2 FQNNGV.

This chain links TRBV13 with TRBJ1-1, with TRBD1 as a possible D gene (6 bases). V dropped 4 bases and J dropped 4 bases, with 19 bases sitting between them. Germline V gene sequence: CDR1 PRHDT, CDR2 FYEKMQ (reference sequence). This CDR3 has 16 residues. The CDR3 reads CASSSTEQGWGTEAFF. In DNA form, the CDR3 reads TGTGCCAGCAGCTCTACCGAACAGGGTTGGGGCACTGAAGCTTTCTTT.

Turning to this clone: At one of its ends the junction is not consistent with the germline gene, which may arise from a read error. The chain recombines TRBV9 with TRBJ2-6, with 10 bases matching TRBD1. The CDR3 spans 14 residues. The germline V gene has CDR1 SGDLS and CDR2 YYNGEE. The CDR3 sequence is CASSVVDRGRFLAF. DNA for the CDR3: TGTGCCAGCAGCGTAGTTGACAGGGGGCGTTTTCTGGCTTTC.

The chain links TRBV10-3 to TRBJ1-5; 12 positions agree with TRBD1. Germline V gene data show CDR1 as ENHRY and CDR2 as SYGVKD. This CDR3 region has 17 residues. J was trimmed by 7 bases and V by 4 bases; bases with no gene match: 11. DNA for the CDR3: TGTGCCATCAGTGGAGTACCGGGACAGGGGGCTGAACAGCCCCAGCATTTT. Its translation: CAISGVPGQGAEQPQHF.

The chain joins TRBV28 to TRBJ2-7; 8 bases are a match to TRBD1. The trim removed 6 bases at V and 1 base at J, leaving 8 bases unmatched. The CDR3 extends over 15 amino acids. Germline CDR1 reads MDHEN; CDR2 reads SYDVKM. DNA for the CDR3: TGTGCCAGCAGCCCCGGGACAGGAAATTCCTACGAGCAGTACTTC. Encoded protein: CASSPGTGNSYEQYF.

The genes are TRBV4-1 and TRBJ2-1, with 11 bases matching TRBD2. The CDR3 contains 15 residues. Germline assignment: CDR1 MGHRA and CDR2 YSYEKL. V was clipped by 4 bases and J by 10 bases; unmatched bases: 9. This CDR3 is CASSPLAGGGGEQFF. Written as DNA, the CDR3 is TGCGCCAGCAGCCCGTTAGCGGGGGGGGGCGGGGAGCAGTTCTTC.

This clone was seen at least ten times. J is TRBJ1-2 and V is TRBV28, with no clear D. There are 13 residues in the CDR3. The V gene lost 5 bases and the J gene lost 4 bases, with 11 bases spanning the gap. CDR1 MDHEN and CDR2 SYDVKM come from the germline V gene. The CDR3 DNA sequence: TGTGCCAGCAGTGACGAGGGATTCTATGGCTACACCTTC. As protein: CASSDEGFYGYTF.